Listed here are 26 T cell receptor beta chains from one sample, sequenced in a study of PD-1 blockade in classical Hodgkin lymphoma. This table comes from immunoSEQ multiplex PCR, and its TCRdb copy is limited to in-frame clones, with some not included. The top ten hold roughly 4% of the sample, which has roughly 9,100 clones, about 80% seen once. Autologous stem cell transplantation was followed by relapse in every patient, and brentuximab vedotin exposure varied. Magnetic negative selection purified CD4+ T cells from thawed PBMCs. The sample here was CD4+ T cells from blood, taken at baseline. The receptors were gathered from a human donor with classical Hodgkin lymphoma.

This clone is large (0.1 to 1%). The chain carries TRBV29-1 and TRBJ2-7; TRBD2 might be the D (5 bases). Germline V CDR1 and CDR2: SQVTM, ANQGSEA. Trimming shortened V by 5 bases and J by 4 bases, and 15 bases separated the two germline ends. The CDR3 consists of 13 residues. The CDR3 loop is CSVTGPRGYEQYF. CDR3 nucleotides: TGCAGCGTTACCGGGCCCCGGGGATACGAGCAGTACTTC.

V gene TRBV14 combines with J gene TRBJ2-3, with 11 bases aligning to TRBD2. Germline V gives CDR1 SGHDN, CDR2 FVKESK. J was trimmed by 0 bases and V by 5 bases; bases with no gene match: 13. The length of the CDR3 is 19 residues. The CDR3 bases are TGTGCCAGCAGCGCACCCGGGACTAGCGGATATCCTAGCACAGATACGCAGTATTTT. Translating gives CASSAPGTSGYPSTDTQYF.

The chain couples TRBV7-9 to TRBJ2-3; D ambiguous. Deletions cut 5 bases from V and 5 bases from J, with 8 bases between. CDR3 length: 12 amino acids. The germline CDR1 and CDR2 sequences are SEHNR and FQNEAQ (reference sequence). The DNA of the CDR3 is TGTGCCAGCAGCCAGAGTCGAGATACGCAGTATTTT. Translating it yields CASSQSRDTQYF.

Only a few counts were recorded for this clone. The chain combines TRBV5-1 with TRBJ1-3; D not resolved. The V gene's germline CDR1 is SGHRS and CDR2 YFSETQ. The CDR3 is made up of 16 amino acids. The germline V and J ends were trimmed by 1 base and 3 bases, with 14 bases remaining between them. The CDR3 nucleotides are TGCGCCAGCAGCTTGAGGTCTGAAGTCTATGGAAACACCATATATTTT. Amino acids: CASSLRSEVYGNTIYF.

This CDR3 reads CASGAGKAGHEQFF. In DNA form, the CDR3 reads TGTGCCTCCGGGGCGGGAAAGGCTGGTCATGAGCAGTTCTTC. The gene calls are TRBV14 and TRBJ2-1, with a possible D match to TRBD2 (6 bases). This CDR3 is 14 amino acids long. The V gene lost 11 bases and the J gene lost 8 bases, with 22 bases spanning the gap. Per germline, CDR1 SGHDN and CDR2 FVKESK.

The CDR3 is CAISPAGKEGNTIYF. The DNA of the CDR3 is TGTGCCATCAGCCCCGCGGGGAAAGAGGGAAACACCATATATTTT. The rearrangement links TRBV10-3 to TRBJ1-3; no clear D gene. Trimming took off 6 bases at V and 4 bases at J, with 16 bases between the two ends. Germline CDR1 is ENHRY and CDR2 is SYGVKD. The CDR3 is 15 amino acids.

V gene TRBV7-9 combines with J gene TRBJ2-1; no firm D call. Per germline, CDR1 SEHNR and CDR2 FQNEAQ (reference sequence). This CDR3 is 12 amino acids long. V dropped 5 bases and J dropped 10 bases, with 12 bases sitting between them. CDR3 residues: CASSPTGLEQFF. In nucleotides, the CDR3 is TGTGCCAGCAGCCCAACGGGCCTCGAGCAGTTCTTC.

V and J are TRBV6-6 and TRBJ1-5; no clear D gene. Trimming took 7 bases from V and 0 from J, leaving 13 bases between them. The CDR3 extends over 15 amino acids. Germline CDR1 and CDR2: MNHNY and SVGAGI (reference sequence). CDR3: CASTQDPNSNQPQHF. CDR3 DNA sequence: TGTGCCAGCACCCAGGACCCGAATAGCAATCAGCCCCAGCATTTT.

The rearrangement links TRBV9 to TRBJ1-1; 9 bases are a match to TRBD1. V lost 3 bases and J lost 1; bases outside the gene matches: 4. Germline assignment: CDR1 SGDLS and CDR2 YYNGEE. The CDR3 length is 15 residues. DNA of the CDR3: TGTGCCAGCAGCGAAACAGGGGGCCGGAACACTGAAGCTTTCTTT. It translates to CASSETGGRNTEAFF.

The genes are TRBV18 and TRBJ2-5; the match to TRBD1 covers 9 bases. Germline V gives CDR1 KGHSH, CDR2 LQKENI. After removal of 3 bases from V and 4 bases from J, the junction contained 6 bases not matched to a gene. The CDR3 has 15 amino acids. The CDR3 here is CASSPPGQGGETQYF. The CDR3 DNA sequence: TGTGCCAGCTCACCCCCGGGACAGGGAGGAGAGACCCAGTACTTC.

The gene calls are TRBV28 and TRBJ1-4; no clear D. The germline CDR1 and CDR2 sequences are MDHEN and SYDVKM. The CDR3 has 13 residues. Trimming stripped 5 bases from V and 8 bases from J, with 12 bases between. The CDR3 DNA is TGTGCCAGCAGTGGGGTAGCAAGAGAAAAACTGTTTTTT. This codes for CASSGVAREKLFF.

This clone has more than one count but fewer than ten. The DNA for the CDR3 is TGCAGCGTTGATTCTTATCAAGAGACCCAGTACTTC. It is translated as CSVDSYQETQYF. The J gene is TRBJ2-5, the V gene TRBV29-1; D gene ambiguous. The CDR3 is made up of 12 amino acids. Germline-derived CDR1 and CDR2 are SQVTM and ANQGSEA. Deletions cut 3 bases from V and 2 bases from J, with 7 bases between.

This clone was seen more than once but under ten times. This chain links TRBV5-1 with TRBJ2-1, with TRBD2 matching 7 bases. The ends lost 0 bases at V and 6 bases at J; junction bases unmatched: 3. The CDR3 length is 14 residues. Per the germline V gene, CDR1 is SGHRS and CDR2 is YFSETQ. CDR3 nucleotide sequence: TGCGCCAGCAGCTTGGCTAGCGGACTCAATGAGCAGTTCTTC. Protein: CASSLASGLNEQFF.

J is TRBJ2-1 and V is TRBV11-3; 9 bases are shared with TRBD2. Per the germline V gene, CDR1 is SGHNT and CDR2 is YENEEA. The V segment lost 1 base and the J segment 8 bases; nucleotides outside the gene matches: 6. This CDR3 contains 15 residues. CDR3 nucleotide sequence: TGTGCCAGCAGCTTAGGACTAGCGGAGGCGGATGAGCAGTTCTTC. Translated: CASSLGLAEADEQFF. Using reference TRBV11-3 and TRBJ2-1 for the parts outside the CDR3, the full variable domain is EAGVVQSPRYKIIEKKQPVAFWCNPISGHNTLYWYLQNLGQGPELLIRYENEEAVDDSQLPKDRFSAERLKGVDSTLKIQPAELGDSAVYLCASSLGLAEADEQFFGPGTRLTVL.

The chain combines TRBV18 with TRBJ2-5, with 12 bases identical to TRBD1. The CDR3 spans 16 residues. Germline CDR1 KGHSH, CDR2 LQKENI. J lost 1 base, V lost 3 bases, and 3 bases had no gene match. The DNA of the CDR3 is TGTGCCAGCTCACCCCTGGGACAGGGGGCCCAAGAGACCCAGTACTTC. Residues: CASSPLGQGAQETQYF.

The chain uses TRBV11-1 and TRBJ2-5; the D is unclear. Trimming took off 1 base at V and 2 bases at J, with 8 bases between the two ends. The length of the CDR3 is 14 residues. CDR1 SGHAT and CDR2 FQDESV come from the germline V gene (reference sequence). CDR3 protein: CASSLGGIQETQYF. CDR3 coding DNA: TGTGCCAGCAGCTTAGGAGGTATTCAAGAGACCCAGTACTTC.

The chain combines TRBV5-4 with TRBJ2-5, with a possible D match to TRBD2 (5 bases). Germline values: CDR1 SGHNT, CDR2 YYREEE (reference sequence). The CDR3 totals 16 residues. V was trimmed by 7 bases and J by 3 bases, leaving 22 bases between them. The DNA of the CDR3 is TGTGCCAGCGGCTCGCGGGCAACCTCGCTCAAAGAGACCCAGTACTTC. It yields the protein CASGSRATSLKETQYF.

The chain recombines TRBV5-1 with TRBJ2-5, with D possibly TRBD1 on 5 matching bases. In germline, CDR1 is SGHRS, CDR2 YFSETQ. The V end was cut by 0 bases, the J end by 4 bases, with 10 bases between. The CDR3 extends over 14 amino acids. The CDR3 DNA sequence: TGCGCCAGCAGCTTGGAGGGGCATGGAGAGACCCAGTACTTC. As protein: CASSLEGHGETQYF.

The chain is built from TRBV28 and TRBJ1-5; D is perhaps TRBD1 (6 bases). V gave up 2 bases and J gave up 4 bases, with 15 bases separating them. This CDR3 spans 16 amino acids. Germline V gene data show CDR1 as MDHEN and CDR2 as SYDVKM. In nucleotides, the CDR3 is TGTGCCAGCAGTTTACCTCGCGGACAGCAGAATCAGCCCCAGCATTTT. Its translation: CASSLPRGQQNQPQHF.

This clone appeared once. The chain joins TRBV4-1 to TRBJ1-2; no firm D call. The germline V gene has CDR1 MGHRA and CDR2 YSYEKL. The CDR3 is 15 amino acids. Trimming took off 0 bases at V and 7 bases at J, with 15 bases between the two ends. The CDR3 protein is CASSQDLTGPSGYTF. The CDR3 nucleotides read TGCGCCAGCAGCCAAGATTTGACGGGTCCGTCTGGCTACACCTTC.

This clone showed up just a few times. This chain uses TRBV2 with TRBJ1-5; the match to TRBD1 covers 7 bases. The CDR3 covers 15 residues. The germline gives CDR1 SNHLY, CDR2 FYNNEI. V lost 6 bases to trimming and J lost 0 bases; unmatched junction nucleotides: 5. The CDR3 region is CASRGTDHSNQPQHF. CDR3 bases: TGTGCCAGCAGGGGGACAGACCATAGCAATCAGCCCCAGCATTTT.

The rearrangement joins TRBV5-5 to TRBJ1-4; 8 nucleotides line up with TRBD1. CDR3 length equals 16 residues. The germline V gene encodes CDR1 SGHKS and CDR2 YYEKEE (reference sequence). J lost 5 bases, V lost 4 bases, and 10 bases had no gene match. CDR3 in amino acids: CASSLTRTGRNEKLFF. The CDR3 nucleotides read TGTGCCAGCAGCCTGACGAGGACAGGGAGGAATGAAAAACTGTTTTTT.

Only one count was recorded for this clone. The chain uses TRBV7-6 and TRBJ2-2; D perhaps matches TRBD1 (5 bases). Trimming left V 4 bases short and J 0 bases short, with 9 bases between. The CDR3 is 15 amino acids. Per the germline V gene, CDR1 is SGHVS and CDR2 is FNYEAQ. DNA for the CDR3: TGTGCCAGCAGCTCGTTGACAGCGAACACCGGGGAGCTGTTTTTT. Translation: CASSSLTANTGELFF. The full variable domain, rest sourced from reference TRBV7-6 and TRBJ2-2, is GAGVSQSPRYKVTKRGQDVALRCDPISGHVSLYWYRQALGQGPEFLTYFNYEAQQDKSGLPNDRFSAERPEGSISTLTIQRTEQRDSAMYRCASSSLTANTGELFFGEGSRLTVL.

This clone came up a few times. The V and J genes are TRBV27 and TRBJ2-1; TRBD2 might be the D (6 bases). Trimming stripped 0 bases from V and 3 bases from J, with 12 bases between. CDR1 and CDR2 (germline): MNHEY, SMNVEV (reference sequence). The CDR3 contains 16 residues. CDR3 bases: TGTGCCAGCAGTTTATCACCTTGGGGGGTCTACAATGAGCAGTTCTTC. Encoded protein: CASSLSPWGVYNEQFF.

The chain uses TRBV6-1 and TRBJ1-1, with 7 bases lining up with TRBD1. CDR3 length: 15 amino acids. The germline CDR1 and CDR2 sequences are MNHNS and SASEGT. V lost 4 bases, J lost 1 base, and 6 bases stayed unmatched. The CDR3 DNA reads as TGTGCCAGCAGTGCCCGACAGGGTACGAACACTGAAGCTTTCTTT. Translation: CASSARQGTNTEAFF.

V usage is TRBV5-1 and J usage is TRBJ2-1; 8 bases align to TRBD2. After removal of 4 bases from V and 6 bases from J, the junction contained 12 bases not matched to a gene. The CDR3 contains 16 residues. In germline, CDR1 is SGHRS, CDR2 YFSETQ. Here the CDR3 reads CASSATVRLAINEQFF. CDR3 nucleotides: TGCGCCAGCAGCGCTACGGTTAGACTAGCGATCAATGAGCAGTTCTTC.